This entry lists 32 T cell receptor beta chains sequenced from one sample in a study of response to subunit inactivated influenza vaccine (dated by TCRdb to between 2018 and 2020). The library came from RT-PCR. Sequencing was carried out with an Illumina HiSeq 2500. TCRdb reprocessed the public reads (quality trimming at Q25 with fastp, clone calling with MiXCR) and kept in-frame beta chains. Here each entry gathers all rows of one CDR3 protein and keeps the most common genes and DNA. The sample table contains over 750,000 distinct CDR3 sequences; only one count was recorded for about 20% of them. The ten most abundant clones make up 10% to 13% of the sample. The specimen was PBMCs from blood, collected more than 4 days after vaccination. The source of these receptors is a man between 50 and 59 years old who received an inactivated influenza vaccine. Donor details come from another sample of the same person, matched by shared clones.

This clonotype turned up a few times. The junction and the germline gene differ at one end; a read error may be behind it. The genes are TRBV7-9 and TRBJ2-1; TRBD2 matches 8 bases. Germline loops: CDR1 SEHNR, CDR2 FQNEAQ (reference sequence). The length of the CDR3 is 15 residues. CDR3 loop: CASSLRLAGGDEQFF. The CDR3 bases are TGCGCCAGCAGCTTGCGCCTAGCGGGTGGAGATGAGCAGTTCTTC.

The rearrangement joins TRBV4-2 to TRBJ1-3; no clear D. Germline CDR1 and CDR2: LGHNA and YNFKEQ. The CDR3 has 16 residues. Trimming pared 0 bases from V and 4 bases from J, leaving 13 bases between. The CDR3 loop is CASSQDSLIPGNTIYF. CDR3 DNA sequence: TGTGCCAGCAGCCAAGACAGCCTGATACCCGGAAACACCATATATTTT.

The chain employs TRBV15 and TRBJ2-3; TRBD2 matches 7 bases. The CDR3 sequence is 15 residues long. Unmatched junction bases numbered 3, after V lost 1 base and J lost 2 bases. Per the germline V gene, CDR1 is LNHNV and CDR2 is YYDKDF (reference sequence). CDR3 in DNA: TGTGCCACCAGCAGAGGGGCGGGAGCCACAGATACGCAGTATTTT. It specifies CATSRGAGATDTQYF.

The chain combines TRBV6-5 with TRBJ1-1; D remains unclear. This CDR3 is 15 amino acids long. Deletions cut 2 bases from V and 5 bases from J, with 15 bases between. The germline V gene has CDR1 MNHEY and CDR2 SVGAGI. CDR3: CASSYEIPLGTEAFF. The CDR3 DNA reads as TGTGCCAGCAGTTACGAGATCCCCCTGGGGACTGAAGCTTTCTTT.

This clonotype has just a few counts. The chain links TRBV5-1 to TRBJ2-7, with D perhaps TRBD2 (6 bases). Germline V gives CDR1 SGHRS, CDR2 YFSETQ. CDR3 length: 16 amino acids. V lost 0 bases and J lost 4, with 17 bases in between. The CDR3 nucleotides are TGCGCCAGCAGCTTGGATGGTAGCGGAGCCATTTACGAGCAGTACTTC. Encoded protein: CASSLDGSGAIYEQYF.

This clonotype showed up just a few times. CDR3 nucleotide sequence: TGCGCCAGCAGCGAGAACGGCTACGAGCAGTACTTC. It yields the protein CASSENGYEQYF. V and J are TRBV5-1 and TRBJ2-7; no clear D gene. CDR1 and CDR2 (germline): SGHRS, YFSETQ. Trimming removed 4 bases from V and 3 bases from J, with 8 bases in between. CDR3 length equals 12 residues.

This clonotype was detected only a few times. The chain recombines TRBV5-1 with TRBJ2-5, with a weak D call TRBD2 (5 bases). In germline, CDR1 is SGHRS, CDR2 YFSETQ. The length of the CDR3 is 14 residues. The V gene lost 1 base and the J gene lost 2 bases, with 9 bases spanning the gap. DNA of the CDR3: TGCGCCAGCAGCTTGACAGCGGTACAAGAGACCCAGTACTTC. Protein sequence: CASSLTAVQETQYF.

This chain uses TRBV5-1 with TRBJ2-3, with D perhaps matching TRBD1 or TRBD2 (5 bases each). From germline, CDR1 is SGHRS and CDR2 YFSETQ. V lost 8 bases, J lost 2 bases, and 18 bases lay in between. This CDR3 spans 15 amino acids. CDR3 in amino acids: CASALRGHYTDTQYF. The CDR3 nucleotides are TGCGCCAGTGCCCTGAGGGGTCATTACACAGATACGCAGTATTTT.

This clonotype showed up just a few times. The chain links TRBV4-1 to TRBJ2-1; D remains ambiguous. CDR3 length: 15 amino acids. Trimming removed 1 base from V and 6 bases from J, with 13 bases in between. Germline V gives CDR1 MGHRA, CDR2 YSYEKL. Here the CDR3 DNA reads TGCGCCAGCAGCCAAGTGGCCCTAGGCAGCAATGAGCAGTTCTTC. Its translation: CASSQVALGSNEQFF.

This clonotype came up a few times. V gene TRBV7-9 combines with J gene TRBJ2-7; the match to TRBD1 covers 7 bases. V shed 5 bases, J shed 1 base, and the junction held 5 bases outside the gene matches. Germline CDR1 and CDR2: SEHNR and FQNEAQ (reference sequence). CDR3 size: 14 residues. CDR3 residues: CASSHWDSSYEQYF. The CDR3 DNA reads TGTGCCAGCAGCCACTGGGACAGTTCCTACGAGCAGTACTTC.

This clonotype was seen a handful of times. V is TRBV12-2 and J is TRBJ2-7; the table's TRBD2 call for D was not verified on the DNA. TRBV12-2 is labeled a pseudogene. The CDR3 sequence is 16 residues long. Here the CDR3 DNA reads TGTGCAAGTCGCTCTAAGGGAGCCAGGGGCTCCTACGAGCAGTACTTC. This gives the protein CASRSKGARGSYEQYF.

This clonotype was seen only a few times. The chain uses TRBV6-5 and TRBJ1-2; 9 bases map to TRBD1. V was pared by 1 base and J by 4 bases, with 7 bases of the junction left unmatched. CDR1 is MNHEY, CDR2 SVGAGI, per germline. This CDR3 is 16 amino acids long. The CDR3 loop is CASSYWSSTGGYGYTF. CDR3 DNA: TGTGCCAGCAGTTACTGGTCCTCGACAGGGGGCTATGGCTACACCTTC.

The chain joins TRBV9 to TRBJ2-3, with a weak D call TRBD1 (6 bases). CDR3 size: 13 residues. CDR1 and CDR2 from the germline V gene are SGDLS and YYNGEE. Between the trimmed V and J ends, which lost 0 bases and 10 bases, there was a span of 12 bases. The CDR3: CASSVEGGTAQYF. The CDR3 DNA reads as TGTGCCAGCAGCGTAGAAGGGGGAACGGCGCAGTATTTT.

The V and J genes are TRBV7-2 and TRBJ2-3; D gene uncertain. CDR3 size: 15 residues. CDR1 and CDR2 from the germline V gene are SGHTA and FQGNSA. The ends were cut back, 4 bases at V and 2 bases at J, with 13 bases in the middle. This CDR3 reads CASSYSEIPTDTQYF. The CDR3 coding sequence is TGTGCCAGCAGCTACTCTGAAATCCCCACAGATACGCAGTATTTT.

In this sample, this clonotype turned up many times. This chain connects TRBV27 to TRBJ2-5, with D perhaps TRBD1 or TRBD2 (6 bases each). CDR1 and CDR2 from the germline V gene are MNHEY and SMNVEV (reference sequence). The CDR3 has 13 amino acids. Trimming removed 4 bases at V and 1 base at J, with 7 bases between. The CDR3 is CASSWGAQETQYF. The CDR3 region has the DNA TGTGCCAGCAGTTGGGGGGCCCAAGAGACCCAGTACTTC.

The chain employs TRBV14 and TRBJ2-1; 9 nucleotides match TRBD2. This CDR3 has 14 residues. Losses at the gene ends were 3 bases for V and 6 bases for J; bases not matched to a gene: 3. Germline loops: CDR1 SGHDN, CDR2 FVKESK. Here the CDR3 reads CASSQVLAGNEQFF. DNA of the CDR3: TGTGCCAGCAGCCAGGTACTAGCGGGCAATGAGCAGTTCTTC.

This clonotype was detected ten times or more. This chain links TRBV12-3 or TRBV12-4 with TRBJ2-4; D unclear. Trimming removed 6 bases from V and 10 bases from J, with 13 bases in between. CDR3 length: 12 residues. CDR3 coding DNA: TGTGCCAGCAGCTTTCGGGCCGCTATTCAGTACTTC. It codes for CASSFRAAIQYF.

The chain is built from TRBV30 and TRBJ1-4; 7 nucleotides align to TRBD1. The germline V gene has CDR1 GTSNPN and CDR2 SVGIG (reference sequence). The CDR3 length is 18 residues. The V gene end was trimmed by 3 bases and the J gene end by 3 bases; junction bases not matched to a gene: 16. The DNA of the CDR3 is TGTGCCTGGAGCGACGACAGGGTGACGGGAATACCTAATGAAAAACTGTTTTTT. Residues: CAWSDDRVTGIPNEKLFF.

In this sample, this clonotype turned up a few times. The gene calls are TRBV4-3 and TRBJ2-1; D is unresolved. Trimming pared 0 bases from V and 2 bases from J, leaving 11 bases between. The CDR3 totals 16 residues. Germline assignment: CDR1 LGHNA and CDR2 YSLEER. The CDR3 region is CASSQDFTAAYNEQFF. The DNA of the CDR3 is TGCGCCAGCAGCCAAGATTTTACGGCGGCCTACAATGAGCAGTTCTTC.

The chain has TRBV18 and TRBJ2-5; the D gene is possibly TRBD2 (6 bases). This CDR3 has 14 amino acids. CDR1 and CDR2 from the germline V gene are KGHSH and LQKENI. Trimming cost V 3 bases and J 9 bases, with 17 bases left between them. Here the CDR3 DNA reads TGTGCCAGCTCACCCCCAGTGGCCGGGGAGGCCCAGTACTTC. Translation gives CASSPPVAGEAQYF.

The chain links TRBV12-3 or TRBV12-4 to TRBJ2-5; 13 bases agree with TRBD2. Germline trimming cut 6 bases from V and 9 bases from J; bases unmatched to any gene: 7. The CDR3 loop spans 14 amino acids. The DNA for the CDR3 is TGTGCCAGCAGGGGGACTAGCGGGACGGGTTCCCAGTACTTC. Translation: CASRGTSGTGSQYF.

This clonotype was seen a handful of times. The DNA for the CDR3 is TGTGCCATCAAGGGAGGCACAGATACGCAGTATTTT. This codes for CAIKGGTDTQYF. J is TRBJ2-3 and V is TRBV10-3; D is possibly TRBD2 (5 bases). The CDR3 is made up of 12 amino acids. The V and J ends lost 7 bases and 1 base respectively, with 6 bases between them. Germline V CDR1 and CDR2: ENHRY, SYGVKD.

This clonotype was picked up a small number of times. This chain connects TRBV20-1 to TRBJ1-5; weak D call: TRBD1 (5 bases). This CDR3 spans 13 amino acids. The V and J ends lost 6 bases and 3 bases respectively, with 12 bases between them. The V gene's germline CDR1 is DFQATT and CDR2 SNEGSKA (reference sequence). The CDR3, as DNA: TGCAGTGCCACCAGGGTTACCAATCAGCCCCAGCATTTT. Amino acids: CSATRVTNQPQHF.

The chain combines TRBV11-2 with TRBJ2-5; TRBD1 might be the D (5 bases). This CDR3 has 16 residues. Trimming removed 1 base from V and 4 bases from J, with 16 bases in between. Germline V lookup: CDR1 SGHAT, CDR2 FQNNGV. CDR3 nucleotide sequence: TGTGCCAGCAGCTTAGGGGGCACTAACCTCGGAGAGACCCAGTACTTC. The encoded protein is CASSLGGTNLGETQYF.

This clonotype showed up just a few times. J is TRBJ2-7 and V is TRBV24-1, with D possibly TRBD1 on 6 matching bases. Germline V gives CDR1 KGHDR, CDR2 SFDVKD. Trimming took off 8 bases at V and 2 bases at J, with 12 bases between the two ends. This CDR3 contains 13 residues. For the CDR3, the DNA is TGTGCCACCAACCTACAGGGAACCTACGAGCAGTACTTC. Translating it yields CATNLQGTYEQYF.

This clonotype was detected ten times or more. The chain combines TRBV12-3 or TRBV12-4 with TRBJ2-3; D is unresolved. This CDR3 is 11 amino acids long. V shed 3 bases and J shed 5 bases, with 3 bases lying between them. CDR3 residues: CASSFRDTQYF. CDR3 DNA: TGTGCCAGCAGTTTTAGAGATACGCAGTATTTT.

V is TRBV20-1 and J is TRBJ2-5; D is perhaps TRBD1 (7 bases). The CDR3 has 14 residues. With 3 bases removed from V and 2 bases from J, the gap between germline ends came to 13 bases. The V gene's germline CDR1 is DFQATT and CDR2 SNEGSKA (reference sequence). DNA of the CDR3: TGCAGTGCTAGGCAGGGGGGAAGGCAAGAGACCCAGTACTTC. It translates to CSARQGGRQETQYF.

The genes are TRBV6-1 and TRBJ1-4; D not certain. V was pared by 3 bases and J by 4 bases, with 9 bases between. The CDR3 sequence is 14 residues long. Germline values: CDR1 MNHNS, CDR2 SASEGT. CDR3 protein: CASSDPNNNEKLFF. CDR3 sequence (DNA): TGTGCCAGCAGTGACCCAAACAATAATGAAAAACTGTTTTTT.

This clonotype came up many times. J is TRBJ2-2 and V is TRBV12-3 or TRBV12-4, with TRBD2 identical over 7 bases. Trimming took 1 base from V and 3 from J; bases not matched to a gene: 2. The CDR3 covers 15 residues. The CDR3 loop is CASSLGGGDTGELFF. DNA of the CDR3: TGTGCCAGCAGTTTAGGCGGGGGAGACACCGGGGAGCTGTTTTTT.

V and J are TRBV6-2 or TRBV6-3 and TRBJ2-7; TRBD2 aligns across 13 bases. V shed 2 bases, J shed 0 bases, and the junction held 4 bases outside the gene matches. This CDR3 is built from 17 residues. CDR1 is MNHEY, CDR2 SVGEGT, per germline. The CDR3 protein is CASSYGGLAGNSYEQYF. For the CDR3, the DNA is TGTGCCAGCAGTTACGGGGGACTAGCGGGGAACTCCTACGAGCAGTACTTC.

This clonotype was seen ten or more times. The chain links TRBV5-4 to TRBJ1-2, with TRBD1 identical over 10 bases. Germline V gene sequence: CDR1 SGHNT, CDR2 YYREEE (reference sequence). V gave up 4 bases and J gave up 5 bases; unmatched junction bases: 5. This CDR3 comprises 14 residues. CDR3 sequence reads: CASSPRDRGYGYTF. The CDR3 region has the DNA TGTGCCAGCAGCCCCCGGGACAGGGGTTATGGCTACACCTTC.

The chain is built from TRBV6-5 and TRBJ2-5, with 7 bases that match TRBD2. The CDR3 sequence is 13 residues long. Germline CDR1 and CDR2: MNHEY and SVGAGI. V gave up 1 base and J gave up 5 bases; unmatched junction bases: 1. The DNA for the CDR3 is TGTGCCAGCAGTTACTGGCGGGGGGAGACCCAGTACTTC. It encodes CASSYWRGETQYF.